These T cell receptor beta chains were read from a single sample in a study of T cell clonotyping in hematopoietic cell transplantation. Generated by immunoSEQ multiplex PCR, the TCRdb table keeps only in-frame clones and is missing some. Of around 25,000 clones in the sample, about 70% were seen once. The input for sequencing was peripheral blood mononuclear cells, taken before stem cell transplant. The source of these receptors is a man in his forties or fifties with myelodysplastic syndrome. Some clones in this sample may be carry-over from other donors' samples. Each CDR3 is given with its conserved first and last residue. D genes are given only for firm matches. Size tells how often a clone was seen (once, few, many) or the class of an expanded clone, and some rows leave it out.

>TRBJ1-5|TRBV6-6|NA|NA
TGTGCCAGCATGGGCTCTCAGCCCCAGCATTTT
CASMGSQPQHF
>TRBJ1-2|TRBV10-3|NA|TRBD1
TGTGCCATCGTTGGGGACAGGGGCACGGGCGGTGGCTACACCTTC
CAIVGDRGTGGGYTF
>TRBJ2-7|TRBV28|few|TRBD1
TGTGCCAGCACCCCGACAGGGTTCGGCGAGCAGTACTTC
CASTPTGFGEQYF
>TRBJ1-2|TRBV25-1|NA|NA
TGTGCCAGCAGTGAATATAGTAGTTTAAACTATGGCTACACCTTC
CASSEYSSLNYGYTF
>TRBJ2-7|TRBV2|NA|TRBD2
TGTGCCAGCAGCCACGAGCAGCGGGGAGAGCAGTACTTC
CASSHEQRGEQYF
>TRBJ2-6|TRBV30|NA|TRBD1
TGTGCCTGGAGCCAGACAGGGGCTGGGGCCAACGTCCTGACTTTC
CAWSQTGAGANVLTF
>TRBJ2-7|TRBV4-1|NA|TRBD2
TGCGCCAGCAGCCAAGACCTAGCGGACTACGAGCAGTACTTC
CASSQDLADYEQYF
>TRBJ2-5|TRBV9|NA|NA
TGTGCCAGCAGCGTAGGTAAAGCAGCCTTCCAAGAGACCCAGTACTTC
CASSVGKAAFQETQYF
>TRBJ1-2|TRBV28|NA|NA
TGTGCCAGCAGCCCTGCTCGGGGGAATAACTATGGCTACACCTTC
CASSPARGNNYGYTF
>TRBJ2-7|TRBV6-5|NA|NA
TGTGCCAGCAGTTACGGCTCTCTGGGTTCCTACGAGCAGTACTTC
CASSYGSLGSYEQYF
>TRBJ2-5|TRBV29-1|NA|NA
TGCAGCGTCCTAGGGGGGGACACAGAGACCCAGTACTTC
CSVLGGDTETQYF
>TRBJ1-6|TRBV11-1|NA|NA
TGTGCCAGCAGCTTAGGTTTTTTGAGGGATTCACCCCTCCACTTT
CASSLGFLRDSPLHF
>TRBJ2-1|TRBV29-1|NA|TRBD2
TGCAGCGCACGACTAGCGGGAGGGGGCTCCTACAATGAGCAGTTCTTC
CSARLAGGGSYNEQFF
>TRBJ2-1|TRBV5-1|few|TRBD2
TGCGCCAGCAGCTTGAGAGGGGCGGGAGAATACAATGAGCAGTTCTTC
CASSLRGAGEYNEQFF
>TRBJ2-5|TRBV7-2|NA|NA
TGTGCCAGCAGCCCCCGTGGCGCTGGGACCCAGTACTTC
CASSPRGAGTQYF
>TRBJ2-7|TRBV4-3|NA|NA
TGCGCCAGCAGCCAAGAGCTCGACTCCTACGAGCAGTACTTC
CASSQELDSYEQYF
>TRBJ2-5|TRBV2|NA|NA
TGTGCCAGCAGCGCGGAGGGGGAGACCCAGTACTTC
CASSAEGETQYF
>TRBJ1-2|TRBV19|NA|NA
TGTGCCAGTAGCCCATGGACAGCTAACTATGGCTACACCTTC
CASSPWTANYGYTF
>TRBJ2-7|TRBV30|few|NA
TGTGCCTGGAGTTACAGGGAAGACGGCGAGCAGTACTTC
CAWSYREDGEQYF
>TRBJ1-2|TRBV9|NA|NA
TGTGCCAGCAGCGTAACCCAAGGTACCAGGGACTATGGCTACACCTTC
CASSVTQGTRDYGYTF
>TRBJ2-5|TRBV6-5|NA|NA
TGTGCCAGCAGACCGACTGGACAAGAGACCCAGTACTTC
CASRPTGQETQYF
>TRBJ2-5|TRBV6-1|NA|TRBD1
TGTGCCAGCAGTGAAGCATTGGGACAGGGGCCCCAAGAGACCCAGTACTTC
CASSEALGQGPQETQYF
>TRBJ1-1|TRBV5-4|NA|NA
TGTGCCAGCAGCCTCACGCAGGGGACTGAAGCTTTCTTT
CASSLTQGTEAFF
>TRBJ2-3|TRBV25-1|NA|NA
TGTGCCAGCAGTGAATGGAACCCGAGCACAGATACGCAGTATTTT
CASSEWNPSTDTQYF
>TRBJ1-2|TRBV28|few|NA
TGTGCCAGCAGTTGGGACATCTATGGCTACACCTTC
CASSWDIYGYTF
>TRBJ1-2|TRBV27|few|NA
TGTGCCAGCAACGGGCAGAGGGGGGCGAAGGGGGACTACACCTTC
CASNGQRGAKGDYTF
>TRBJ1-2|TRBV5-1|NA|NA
TGCGCCAGCAGCTTGGAGTCCACCGGGGGGTATGGCTACACCTTC
CASSLESTGGYGYTF
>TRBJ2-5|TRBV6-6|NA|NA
TGTGCCAGCAGTTACCCCCAAGAGACCCAGTACTTC
CASSYPQETQYF
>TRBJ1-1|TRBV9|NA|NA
TGTGCCAGCAGCGCCGCAGGGGCCGGAGGGAACACTGAAGCTTTCTTT
CASSAAGAGGNTEAFF
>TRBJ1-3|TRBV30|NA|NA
TGTGCCTGGAGTTTGGGGTCTGGAAACACCATATATTTT
CAWSLGSGNTIYF
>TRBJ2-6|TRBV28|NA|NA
TGTGCCAGCTTACAGGCCTCTGGGGCCAACGTCCTGACTTTC
CASLQASGANVLTF
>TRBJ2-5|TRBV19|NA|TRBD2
TGTGCCAGTAGTTCGGGGGGGTCGGGCAGAGAGACCCAGTACTTC
CASSSGGSGRETQYF
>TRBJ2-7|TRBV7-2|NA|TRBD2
TGTGCCAGCAGCTTAGGGCTAGCGGGGGGGCAAGGCGAGCAGTACTTC
CASSLGLAGGQGEQYF
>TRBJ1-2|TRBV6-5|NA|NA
TGTGCCAGCAGGACCGGGGTGGCTGGCTACACCTTC
CASRTGVAGYTF
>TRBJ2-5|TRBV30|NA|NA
TGTGCCTGCGGGAGTGGGGTCGCGACCCAGTACTTC
CACGSGVATQYF
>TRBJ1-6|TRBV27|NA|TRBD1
TGTGCCAGCAGTTGGGACAGGAGTTCACCCCTCCACTTT
CASSWDRSSPLHF
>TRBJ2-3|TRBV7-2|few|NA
TGTGCCACCTCCTCCGGGCAGGGGCCCCATCTCGATACGCAGTATTTT
CATSSGQGPHLDTQYF
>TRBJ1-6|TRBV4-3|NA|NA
TGCGCCAGCAGCCGTCAAAATAATTCACCCCTCCACTTT
CASSRQNNSPLHF
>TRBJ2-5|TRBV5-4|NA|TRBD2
TGTGCCAGCAGCTTGGGGCTAGCGGGAGCAGAGACCCAGTACTTC
CASSLGLAGAETQYF
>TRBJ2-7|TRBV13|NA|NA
TGTGCCAGCAGCTTAGAAGGGGCGCAGACCTACGAGCAGTACTTC
CASSLEGAQTYEQYF
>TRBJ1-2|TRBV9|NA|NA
TGTGCCAGCAGCGTACGGACGGACAACTATGGCTACACCTTC
CASSVRTDNYGYTF
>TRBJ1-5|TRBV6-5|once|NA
TGTGCCAGCAGCCTCCGGGAGCGCAATCAGCCCCAGCATTTT
CASSLRERNQPQHF
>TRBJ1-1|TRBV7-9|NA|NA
TGTGCCAGCAGTCTGGACGGCCTGAACACTGAAGCTTTCTTT
CASSLDGLNTEAFF
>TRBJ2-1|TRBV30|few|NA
TGTGCCTGGGACAACCCCGGGACAAATTACAATGAGCAGTTCTTC
CAWDNPGTNYNEQFF
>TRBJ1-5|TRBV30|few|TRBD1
TGTGCCTGGAGTGTGCTGGGGACAGTCAATCAGCCCCAGCATTTT
CAWSVLGTVNQPQHF
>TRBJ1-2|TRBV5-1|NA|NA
TGCGCCAGCAGCTTGGCCGGGCGTGACTATGGCTACACCTTC
CASSLAGRDYGYTF
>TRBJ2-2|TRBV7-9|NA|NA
TGTGCCAGCAGCTTATCTCTAGCACAATTAACCGGGGAGCTGTTTTTT
CASSLSLAQLTGELFF
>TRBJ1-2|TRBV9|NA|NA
TGTGCCAGCAGCGTAGATGGGGCGGGTGGCTACACCTTC
CASSVDGAGGYTF
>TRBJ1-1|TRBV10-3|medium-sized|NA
TGTGCCATCAGTTTTGGGGAGGACACTGAAGCTTTCTTT
CAISFGEDTEAFF
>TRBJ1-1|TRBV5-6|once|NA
TGTGCCAGCAGCCTTTACCGTCGGCAGGGGAGGACTGAAGCTTTCTTT
CASSLYRRQGRTEAFF
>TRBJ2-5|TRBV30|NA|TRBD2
TGTGCCTGGACCTTGGGGCTAGCGGGAGAGACCCAGTACTTC
CAWTLGLAGETQYF
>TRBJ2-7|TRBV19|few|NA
TGTGCCAGTAGTATGACACGAGTCTACGAGCAGTACTTC
CASSMTRVYEQYF
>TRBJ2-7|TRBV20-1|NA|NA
TGCAGTGCTAGAGGGGGGTACGAGCAGCACTTC
CSARGGYEQHF
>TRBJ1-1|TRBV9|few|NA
TGTGCCAGCAGCCAACTGGGGGCCGGGACTGAAGCTTTCTTT
CASSQLGAGTEAFF
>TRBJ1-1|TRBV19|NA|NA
TGTGCCAGTAGTCATGGACTGCTGAACACTGAAGCTTTCTTT
CASSHGLLNTEAFF
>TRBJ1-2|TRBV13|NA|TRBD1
TGTGCCAGCAGCGCAGTCCGGGACAGCGGGGGCTACACCTTC
CASSAVRDSGGYTF
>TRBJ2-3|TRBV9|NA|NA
TGTGCCAGCAGCCCCTTTACAGATACGCAGTATTTT
CASSPFTDTQYF